These 21 T cell receptor beta chains were sequenced from one sample in a study of blood T cell repertoires in COVID-19. The table came from immunoSEQ multiplex PCR; TCRdb's copy has only in-frame clones and leaves some out. Altogether around 200,000 clones are present, just under 90% being singletons, with the ten largest covering approximately 3.3%. Sequenced material: peripheral blood. These receptors originate from a man aged 18 to 29 with active or convalescent COVID-19.

V and J are TRBV24-1 and TRBJ1-4; the D is unclear. The CDR3 contains 16 residues. Trimming stripped 3 bases from V and 8 bases from J, with 18 bases between. Germline V CDR1 and CDR2: KGHDR, SFDVKD. DNA for the CDR3: TGTGCCACCAGTGATACGAGGAACCGCTTCGGAGAAAAACTGTTTTTT. As protein: CATSDTRNRFGEKLFF.

The rearrangement links TRBV9 to TRBJ2-2; no definite D call. The germline CDR1 and CDR2 sequences are SGDLS and YYNGEE. This CDR3 contains 16 residues. Between the trimmed V and J ends, which lost 3 bases and 1 base, there was a span of 13 bases. The CDR3 DNA reads TGTGCCAGCAGCGCCACTCGGCGACAGAACACCGGGGAGCTGTTTTTT. It yields the protein CASSATRRQNTGELFF.

The chain has TRBV19 and TRBJ2-1; TRBD2 matches at 8 bases. This CDR3 spans 14 amino acids. J gave up 9 bases and V 4 bases, and 8 bases lay outside the gene matches. Germline values: CDR1 LNHDA, CDR2 SQIVND (reference sequence). CDR3 residues: CASSNRREEREQFF. As DNA, the CDR3 is TGTGCCAGTAGTAATCGGCGGGAGGAGCGTGAGCAGTTCTTC. The full variable domain, in which reference TRBV19 and TRBJ2-1 provide the parts outside the CDR3, is DGGITQSPKYLFRKEGQNVTLSCEQNLNHDAMYWYRQDPGQGLRLIYYSQIVNDFQKGDIAEGYSVSREKKESFPLTVTSAQKNPTAFYLCASSNRREEREQFFGPGTRLTVL.

This clone has only one observation. V is TRBV6-6 and J is TRBJ2-7, with D possibly being TRBD1 (6 bases). V dropped 1 base and J dropped 3 bases, with 10 bases sitting between them. This CDR3 has 14 residues. The germline CDR1 and CDR2 sequences are MNHNY and SVGAGI (reference sequence). This CDR3 is CASSYYQGFYEQYF. In DNA, the CDR3 is TGTGCCAGCAGTTACTATCAGGGGTTCTACGAGCAGTACTTC.

This clone was seen a few times. V and J are TRBV11-3 and TRBJ2-1; 7 bases are a match to TRBD1. The CDR3 is 16 amino acids. V lost 4 bases, J lost 9 bases, and 15 bases stayed unmatched. Germline V gene data show CDR1 as SGHNT and CDR2 as YENEEA. As DNA, the CDR3 is TGTGCCAGCAGCTCTGAGGGGATACAGGGGTTTGGTGAGCAGTTCTTC. Translated: CASSSEGIQGFGEQFF.

The genes are TRBV6-1 and TRBJ1-2; D call uncertain. Germline V lookup: CDR1 MNHNS, CDR2 SASEGT. V was pared by 2 bases and J by 2 bases, with 12 bases between. The CDR3 extends over 15 amino acids. CDR3 nucleotides: TGTGCCAGCAGTGAACGTCCGGTCAGGAACTATGGCTACACCTTC. Protein product: CASSERPVRNYGYTF.

For this clone: A read error may account for a junction end that differs from germline. The chain has TRBV18 and TRBJ2-3; 7 bases map to TRBD2. The germline V gene has CDR1 KGHSH and CDR2 LQKENI. The length of the CDR3 is 13 residues. The CDR3 region has the DNA TGTGCCAGCTCGTCGACTAGCAAAGATACGCAGTATTTT. Its translation: CASSSTSKDTQYF.

The V and J genes are TRBV30 and TRBJ2-5; D remains unclear. CDR1 and CDR2 from the germline V gene are GTSNPN and SVGIG (reference sequence). Trimming shortened V by 2 bases and J by 2 bases, and 6 bases separated the two germline ends. The CDR3 is 12 residues long. The DNA of the CDR3 is TGTGCCTGGAGTCCCGGTCAAGAGACCCAGTACTTC. This translates into CAWSPGQETQYF. Together with reference TRBV30 and TRBJ2-5, the CDR3 gives the full variable domain: SQTIHQWPATLVQPVGSPLSLECTVEGTSNPNLYWYRQAAGRGLQLLFYSVGIGQISSEVPQNLSASRPQDRQFILSSKKLLLSDSGFYLCAWSPGQETQYFGPGTRLLVL.

This rearrangement joins TRBV7-9 to TRBJ1-1, with D perhaps matching TRBD1 (6 bases). Germline V gene data show CDR1 as SEHNR and CDR2 as FQNEAQ (reference sequence). The CDR3 runs to 15 residues. V lost 5 bases and J 1 base, leaving 14 bases between the germline ends. CDR3 region: CASSRKGQPNTEAFF. The CDR3 region has the DNA TGTGCCAGCAGCCGAAAAGGACAGCCGAACACTGAAGCTTTCTTT.

The sample holds one count of this clone. The rearrangement links TRBV2 to TRBJ2-3; 8 nucleotides align to TRBD2. This CDR3 contains 14 residues. Trimming at V came to 6 bases and at J to 2 bases, leaving 4 bases not matched to a gene. In germline, CDR1 is SNHLY, CDR2 FYNNEI. The CDR3, as DNA: TGTGCCAGCAGCGTACTAGCGGCCACAGATACGCAGTATTTT. Protein: CASSVLAATDTQYF.

Here the CDR3 DNA reads TGTGCCAGCACGAAGCGGGAGGGCTCCTACGAGCAGTACTTC. This sequence encodes CASTKREGSYEQYF. J is TRBJ2-7 and V is TRBV2; 10 nucleotides align to TRBD2. This CDR3 contains 14 residues. V was clipped by 7 bases and J by 0 bases; unmatched bases: 3. CDR1 is SNHLY, CDR2 FYNNEI, per germline.

The chain employs TRBV30 and TRBJ1-1, with 7 bases identical to TRBD1. The trim removed 4 bases at V and 6 bases at J, leaving 8 bases unmatched. There are 13 residues in the CDR3. Per the germline V gene, CDR1 is GTSNPN and CDR2 is SVGIG (reference sequence). CDR3 sequence: CAWMHRQGPEAFF. CDR3 bases: TGTGCCTGGATGCACAGACAGGGTCCTGAAGCTTTCTTT. The complete variable domain, with remaining parts taken from reference TRBV30 and TRBJ1-1, reads SQTIHQWPATLVQPVGSPLSLECTVEGTSNPNLYWYRQAAGRGLQLLFYSVGIGQISSEVPQNLSASRPQDRQFILSSKKLLLSDSGFYLCAWMHRQGPEAFFGQGTRLTVV.

The chain couples TRBV24-1 to TRBJ2-3, with 7 positions matching TRBD1. J was trimmed by 2 bases and V by 1 base; bases with no gene match: 5. Germline V lookup: CDR1 KGHDR, CDR2 SFDVKD. This CDR3 spans 16 amino acids. The CDR3 DNA reads TGTGCCACCAGTGATTTCCGACAGGGTCCCACAGATACGCAGTATTTT. This codes for CATSDFRQGPTDTQYF.

The V gene is TRBV15, the J gene TRBJ1-4; 8 bases map to TRBD1. Losses at the gene ends were 0 bases for V and 4 bases for J; bases not matched to a gene: 10. Germline V gene lookup returns CDR1 LNHNV and CDR2 YYDKDF (reference sequence). This CDR3 has 18 amino acids. CDR3 region: CATSRERDRGSGNEKLFF. CDR3 nucleotide sequence: TGTGCCACCAGCAGAGAAAGAGACAGGGGATCGGGTAATGAAAAACTGTTTTTT.

Here the CDR3 reads CASSPTGTNTEAFF. The CDR3 DNA follows: TGCGCCAGCAGCCCGACAGGAACGAACACTGAAGCTTTCTTT. The rearrangement uses TRBV5-1 and TRBJ1-1; maybe TRBD1 (6 bases). With 4 bases removed from V and 1 base from J, the gap between germline ends came to 11 bases. Germline lookup yields CDR1 SGHRS and CDR2 YFSETQ. The CDR3 runs 14 residues.

This chain uses TRBV5-4 with TRBJ1-1; tentatively, D is TRBD1 (6 bases). From germline, CDR1 is SGHNT and CDR2 YYREEE (reference sequence). Trimming removed 3 bases at V and 4 bases at J, with 13 bases between. The CDR3 contains 14 residues. CDR3 bases: TGTGCCAGCAGCTCCCCACAGGGTATCACTGAAGCTTTCTTT. Translating it yields CASSSPQGITEAFF.

This chain joins TRBV12-3 or TRBV12-4 and TRBJ2-7; TRBD2 is a possible D gene (5 bases). CDR3 size: 12 residues. V lost 5 bases and J lost 4, with 9 bases in between. The CDR3 bases are TGTGCCAGCAGTCGGCTAGCTTACGAGCAGTACTTC. Protein: CASSRLAYEQYF.

The chain carries TRBV7-3 and TRBJ1-6, with D unresolved. V dropped 5 bases and J dropped 8 bases, with 7 bases sitting between them. Germline CDR1 reads SGHTA; CDR2 reads FQGTGA. This CDR3 contains 12 residues. The chain's CDR3 is CASSQGDSPLHF. For the CDR3, the DNA is TGTGCCAGCAGCCAAGGAGATTCACCCCTCCACTTT.

The chain has TRBV19 and TRBJ1-5; 7 positions match TRBD1. This CDR3 has 15 amino acids. The V and J ends lost 6 bases and 5 bases, in that order; junction bases with no gene match: 10. CDR1 and CDR2 from the germline V gene are LNHDA and SQIVND (reference sequence). CDR3: CASRAIRDRYQPQHF. The CDR3 bases are TGTGCCAGTAGAGCTATCCGGGACAGATATCAGCCCCAGCATTTT.

V and J are TRBV4-1 and TRBJ2-7; D unclear. Trimming took 1 base from V and 1 from J, leaving 8 bases between them. The CDR3 consists of 14 residues. The V gene's germline CDR1 is MGHRA and CDR2 YSYEKL. The CDR3 region is CASSQVVQSYEQYF. Here the CDR3 DNA reads TGCGCCAGCAGCCAAGTCGTACAGTCCTACGAGCAGTACTTC.

This chain joins TRBV19 and TRBJ2-1; the D is unclear. Germline V gene lookup returns CDR1 LNHDA and CDR2 SQIVND (reference sequence). This CDR3 has 15 residues. The V gene lost 3 bases and the J gene lost 0 bases, with 9 bases spanning the gap. As DNA, the CDR3 is TGTGCCAGTAGTATTCCCCCGAGCTCCTACAATGAGCAGTTCTTC. It translates to CASSIPPSSYNEQFF.